These 9 T cell receptor beta chains came from one sample sequenced in a study of T-cell reconstitution after alpha-beta-depleted transplantation in children listed by TCRdb under 2016. Libraries were built with PCR. Sequencer: Illumina HiSeq 2500. TCR library preparation used molecular barcoding, with unique molecular identifiers applied to normalize quantification of the TCRbeta repertoire. TCRdb trimmed public reads at Q25 via fastp, called clones via MiXCR and kept in-frame beta chains. For every CDR3 protein sequence, its rows merge into one entry that carries the most common genes and DNA. The sample includes about 610,000 distinct CDR3 sequences, with over 9.5% observed a single time. The leading ten clones occupy less than 4.5% of the sample. The source material was PBMCs from the stem cell graft donor, sampled from the stem cell graft. These receptors were obtained from a human donor who donated a stem cell graft to a child with acute myeloid leukemia.

The J gene is TRBJ2-7, the V gene TRBV5-1, with 10 bases identical to TRBD2. There are 14 residues in the CDR3. The V and J ends lost 2 bases and 5 bases, in that order; junction bases with no gene match: 4. Germline assignment: CDR1 SGHRS and CDR2 YFSETQ. CDR3 protein: CASSFPSGSDEQYF. The CDR3 nucleotides read TGCGCCAGCAGCTTCCCTAGCGGGAGTGACGAGCAGTACTTC.

There are a few counts of this clonotype. V and J are TRBV27 and TRBJ1-1, with D unresolved. CDR3 length equals 13 residues. CDR1 is MNHEY, CDR2 SMNVEV, per germline (reference sequence). Trimming pared 4 bases from V and 9 bases from J, leaving 15 bases between. The CDR3 DNA is TGTGCCAGCAGTTCATCGAACCGAAGGAAAGCTTTCTTT. Amino acid sequence: CASSSSNRRKAFF.

The rearrangement uses TRBV12-3 or TRBV12-4 and TRBJ2-7, with TRBD1 identical over 12 bases. CDR3 size: 14 residues. V was clipped by 7 bases and J by 7 bases; unmatched bases: 8. CDR3 nucleotides: TGTGCCAGCACTTCGGGACAGGGGGCTCGGGAGCAGTACTTC. This sequence encodes CASTSGQGAREQYF.

This clonotype appeared many times. The V and J genes are TRBV7-3 and TRBJ2-2, with unresolved D. V dropped 8 bases and J dropped 3 bases, with 13 bases sitting between them. The CDR3 sequence is 14 residues long. CDR1 and CDR2 (germline): SGHTA, FQGTGA. The CDR3 loop reads CASGIRRDTGELFF. The CDR3 coding sequence is TGTGCCAGCGGAATACGGAGAGACACCGGGGAGCTGTTTTTT.

The chain uses TRBV28 and TRBJ2-1; 9 nucleotides match TRBD1. The V and J ends lost 0 bases and 7 bases, in that order; junction bases with no gene match: 7. This CDR3 has 16 residues. The germline CDR1 and CDR2 sequences are MDHEN and SYDVKM. The CDR3 is CASSLWGQGEANEQFF. The CDR3 coding sequence is TGTGCCAGCAGTTTATGGGGACAGGGCGAGGCGAATGAGCAGTTCTTC.

Details on this clonotype: The junction departs from germline at one end; a sequencing error may be responsible. This chain joins TRBV7-7 and TRBJ2-5; the D gene is possibly TRBD2 (7 bases). The CDR3 is 16 amino acids. Germline CDR1 and CDR2: SSHAT and FNYEAQ (reference sequence). CDR3 in amino acids: CASSSLGGGPSETQYF. The CDR3 nucleotides read TGTGCTAGCAGCTCCCTAGGGGGAGGGCCCTCGGAGACCCAGTACTTC.

This chain uses TRBV28 with TRBJ2-5, with unresolved D. Germline loops: CDR1 MDHEN, CDR2 SYDVKM. Trimming pared 5 bases from V and 4 bases from J, leaving 14 bases between. The CDR3 runs 14 residues. CDR3 region: CASSPPAVAETQYF. The DNA of the CDR3 is TGTGCCAGCAGTCCACCGGCGGTAGCAGAGACCCAGTACTTC.

For this clonotype: A much bigger clone sits one base away, suggesting this may be a read error. J is TRBJ2-7 and V is TRBV25-1; D is unclear. V gave up 4 bases and J gave up 3 bases, with 4 bases separating them. Per the germline V gene, CDR1 is MGHDK and CDR2 is SYGVNS. CDR3 length: 11 amino acids. This CDR3 reads CASSGHYEQYF. The DNA for the CDR3 is TGTGCCAGCAGTGGCCACTACGAGCAGTACTTC.

V and J are TRBV3-1 and TRBJ2-7, with TRBD2 identical over 13 bases. V lost 2 bases to trimming and J lost 5 bases; unmatched junction nucleotides: 3. The CDR3 consists of 15 residues. Germline CDR1 LGHDT, CDR2 YNNKEL (reference sequence). CDR3 protein: CASSQTSGRGNEQYF. The CDR3 coding sequence is TGTGCCAGCAGCCAAACTAGCGGGAGGGGCAACGAGCAGTACTTC.